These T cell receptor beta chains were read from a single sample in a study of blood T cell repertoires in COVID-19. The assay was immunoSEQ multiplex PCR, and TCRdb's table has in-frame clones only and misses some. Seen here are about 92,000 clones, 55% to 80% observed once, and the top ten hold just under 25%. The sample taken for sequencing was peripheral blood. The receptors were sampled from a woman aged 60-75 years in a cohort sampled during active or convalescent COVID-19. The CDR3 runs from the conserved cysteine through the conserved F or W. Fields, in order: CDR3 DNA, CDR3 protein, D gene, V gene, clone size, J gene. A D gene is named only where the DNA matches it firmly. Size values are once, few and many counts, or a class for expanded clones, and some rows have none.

cdr3_nt: TGTGCCAGCAAGGCAGGAACAGATACGCAGTATTTT
cdr3_aa: CASKAGTDTQYF
d_call: -
v_call: TRBV7-2
clone_size: -
j_call: TRBJ2-3

cdr3_nt: TGTGCCAGCAGCCCCGGGGACTGCTCCTACAATGAGCAGTTCTTC
cdr3_aa: CASSPGDCSYNEQFF
d_call: -
v_call: TRBV3-1/TRBV3-2
clone_size: -
j_call: TRBJ2-1

cdr3_nt: TGTGCCAGCAGCTTAATCCAGGGTGGATCACCCCTCCACTTT
cdr3_aa: CASSLIQGGSPLHF
d_call: -
v_call: TRBV7-2
clone_size: few
j_call: TRBJ1-6

cdr3_nt: TGTGCCAGCAGCTTTGTGGGGAGGACAGAAAAACTGTTTTTT
cdr3_aa: CASSFVGRTEKLFF
d_call: -
v_call: TRBV5-4
clone_size: -
j_call: TRBJ1-4

cdr3_nt: TGTGCCAGTAGTGGGGCGGGGGGGCCCGCAGATACGCAGTATTTT
cdr3_aa: CASSGAGGPADTQYF
d_call: TRBD2
v_call: TRBV19
clone_size: -
j_call: TRBJ2-3

cdr3_nt: TGTGCCAGCAGCTTGGTCAGGGGGGAATATAATTCACCCCTCCACTTT
cdr3_aa: CASSLVRGEYNSPLHF
d_call: TRBD1
v_call: TRBV7-9
clone_size: -
j_call: TRBJ1-6

cdr3_nt: TGCGCCAGCAGCTTCCGCGGGACAGAGAATGAAAAACTGTTTTTT
cdr3_aa: CASSFRGTENEKLFF
d_call: TRBD1
v_call: TRBV5-1
clone_size: -
j_call: TRBJ1-4

cdr3_nt: TGTGCCAGCAGTTACCAAGGGGGAGAAGCTTTCTTT
cdr3_aa: CASSYQGGEAFF
d_call: -
v_call: TRBV6-2/TRBV6-3
clone_size: -
j_call: TRBJ1-1

cdr3_nt: TGCGCCAGCAGCTCGGACAGGGGGTCTGGAAACACCATATATTTT
cdr3_aa: CASSSDRGSGNTIYF
d_call: TRBD1
v_call: TRBV5-1
clone_size: -
j_call: TRBJ1-3

cdr3_nt: TGTGCCAGCAGCTTCGGTTTTGACTCCTACAATGAGCAGTTCTTC
cdr3_aa: CASSFGFDSYNEQFF
d_call: -
v_call: TRBV5-4
clone_size: few
j_call: TRBJ2-1

cdr3_nt: TGTGCCAGCAGCTTAAGCCGGGTCACTGAAGCTTTCTTT
cdr3_aa: CASSLSRVTEAFF
d_call: -
v_call: TRBV7-9
clone_size: few
j_call: TRBJ1-1

cdr3_nt: TGCGCCAGCAGCCAAGGAACCGGGACAGTAACAGATACGCAGTATTTT
cdr3_aa: CASSQGTGTVTDTQYF
d_call: TRBD1
v_call: TRBV4-1
clone_size: -
j_call: TRBJ2-3

cdr3_nt: TGTGCCATCAGTGATTGGACAGGGTTGGACACTGAAGCTTTCTTT
cdr3_aa: CAISDWTGLDTEAFF
d_call: TRBD1
v_call: TRBV10-3
clone_size: -
j_call: TRBJ1-1

cdr3_nt: TGCGCCAGCAGCCAGGGTTCCGGGACAGGGAACGACTACGAGCAGTACTTC
cdr3_aa: CASSQGSGTGNDYEQYF
d_call: TRBD1
v_call: TRBV4-1
clone_size: once
j_call: TRBJ2-7

cdr3_nt: TGTGCCAGCAGTGAAAGGGGACAGGGACTCTCTGGGGCCAACGTCCTGACTTTC
cdr3_aa: CASSERGQGLSGANVLTF
d_call: TRBD1
v_call: TRBV6-1
clone_size: -
j_call: TRBJ2-6

cdr3_nt: TGTGCCAGCTCACTCCGACAGGGCCAAGAGACCCAGTACTTC
cdr3_aa: CASSLRQGQETQYF
d_call: TRBD1
v_call: TRBV18
clone_size: -
j_call: TRBJ2-5

cdr3_nt: TGTGCCAGCTCACCACCTCGGGGGGAGAGCTACGAGCAGTACTTC
cdr3_aa: CASSPPRGESYEQYF
d_call: TRBD2
v_call: TRBV18
clone_size: few
j_call: TRBJ2-7

cdr3_nt: TGCGCCAGCAGCTCCCCCCTAGCGGGGGGCGGCACCGGGGAGCTGTTTTTT
cdr3_aa: CASSSPLAGGGTGELFF
d_call: TRBD2
v_call: TRBV5-1
clone_size: -
j_call: TRBJ2-2

cdr3_nt: TGTGCCAGCTCGACGACTAGCGGTCAGGAGACCCAGTACTTC
cdr3_aa: CASSTTSGQETQYF
d_call: TRBD2
v_call: TRBV18
clone_size: -
j_call: TRBJ2-5

cdr3_nt: TGCGCCAGCAGCCAAGCCAGGGGCCCTCCTAACTATGGCTACACCTTC
cdr3_aa: CASSQARGPPNYGYTF
d_call: -
v_call: TRBV4-3
clone_size: -
j_call: TRBJ1-2

cdr3_nt: TGTGCCAGCAGCTACTCAAACCAGGGGAACACTGAAGCTTTCTTT
cdr3_aa: CASSYSNQGNTEAFF
d_call: -
v_call: TRBV5-4
clone_size: -
j_call: TRBJ1-1

cdr3_nt: TGTGCCAGCAGCTTGTGGCACACCTCCCCCTTTTACAATGAGCAGTTCTTC
cdr3_aa: CASSLWHTSPFYNEQFF
d_call: -
v_call: TRBV5-4
clone_size: -
j_call: TRBJ2-1

cdr3_nt: TGCGCCAGCAGCTTAGTCCAGGAGAACACTGAAGCTTTCTTT
cdr3_aa: CASSLVQENTEAFF
d_call: -
v_call: TRBV5-1
clone_size: -
j_call: TRBJ1-1

cdr3_nt: TGTGCCAGCAGCGGAGCTAGCGGTCCCCAAGAGACCCAGTACTTC
cdr3_aa: CASSGASGPQETQYF
d_call: TRBD2
v_call: TRBV7-2
clone_size: -
j_call: TRBJ2-5

cdr3_nt: TGTGCCAGCAGGGGGACACAACAGCCCCAGCATTTT
cdr3_aa: CASRGTQQPQHF
d_call: -
v_call: TRBV6-5
clone_size: few
j_call: TRBJ1-5

cdr3_nt: TGTGCCAGCAGCATGGACAGGGATACGCAGTATTTT
cdr3_aa: CASSMDRDTQYF
d_call: TRBD1
v_call: TRBV2
clone_size: -
j_call: TRBJ2-3

cdr3_nt: TGTGCCAGTATGATTGGGCATTCGAGCAATCAGCCCCAGCATTTT
cdr3_aa: CASMIGHSSNQPQHF
d_call: -
v_call: TRBV19
clone_size: -
j_call: TRBJ1-5

cdr3_nt: TGTGCCAGCAATCACCGGGACAACCTCCCGCAGTATTTT
cdr3_aa: CASNHRDNLPQYF
d_call: -
v_call: TRBV12-3/TRBV12-4
clone_size: -
j_call: TRBJ2-3

cdr3_nt: TGTGCCAGCTCACGGGGACTAGCGGGGTCAGCAGATACGCAGTATTTT
cdr3_aa: CASSRGLAGSADTQYF
d_call: TRBD2
v_call: TRBV18
clone_size: -
j_call: TRBJ2-3

cdr3_nt: TGTGCCAGCAGCATGGGACAGGGTCTATACGAGCAGTACTTC
cdr3_aa: CASSMGQGLYEQYF
d_call: TRBD1
v_call: TRBV7-2
clone_size: -
j_call: TRBJ2-7

cdr3_nt: TGTGCCAGCAGCCAATCCTGGACAGGGCTTAACTATGGCTACACCTTC
cdr3_aa: CASSQSWTGLNYGYTF
d_call: TRBD1
v_call: TRBV3-1/TRBV3-2
clone_size: -
j_call: TRBJ1-2

cdr3_nt: TGTGCCACCTTACAACAGGGGGCCTATGGCTACACCTTC
cdr3_aa: CATLQQGAYGYTF
d_call: TRBD1
v_call: TRBV10-3
clone_size: -
j_call: TRBJ1-2

cdr3_nt: TGTGCCAGCAGCCAAGTCGGGGGGAATAATGAAAAACTGTTTTTT
cdr3_aa: CASSQVGGNNEKLFF
d_call: -
v_call: TRBV4-2
clone_size: -
j_call: TRBJ1-4

cdr3_nt: TGCGCCAGCAGTCCCGACCAGGGCTTCCAAGAGACCCAGTACTTC
cdr3_aa: CASSPDQGFQETQYF
d_call: -
v_call: TRBV10-1
clone_size: -
j_call: TRBJ2-5

cdr3_nt: TGTGCCAGCAGCTTGCTCGGGACTAGCGTGGGGGTGGGAGATACGCAGTATTTT
cdr3_aa: CASSLLGTSVGVGDTQYF
d_call: TRBD2
v_call: TRBV7-2
clone_size: -
j_call: TRBJ2-3

cdr3_nt: TGTGCCAGCAGCTTGGCGCAGTCAGGGACTGCTAGCTGGGAGACCCAGTACTTC
cdr3_aa: CASSLAQSGTASWETQYF
d_call: -
v_call: TRBV5-5
clone_size: -
j_call: TRBJ2-5

cdr3_nt: TGTGCCAGCAGCCAAGCCGCAGGGTCCAAAAACATTCAGTACTTC
cdr3_aa: CASSQAAGSKNIQYF
d_call: -
v_call: TRBV3-1/TRBV3-2
clone_size: few
j_call: TRBJ2-4

cdr3_nt: TGCAGCGTCGCGACAGGGCCCAATCAGCCCCAGCATTTT
cdr3_aa: CSVATGPNQPQHF
d_call: TRBD1
v_call: TRBV29-1
clone_size: few
j_call: TRBJ1-5

cdr3_nt: TGTGCCATCAGTGATACCCTCCCGGACAGGTTTAACTATGGCTACACCTTC
cdr3_aa: CAISDTLPDRFNYGYTF
d_call: TRBD1
v_call: TRBV10-3
clone_size: -
j_call: TRBJ1-2

cdr3_nt: TGCGCCAGCAGCTTGGAACCTACTAGCGGGGGACTATCCGGGGAGCTGTTTTTT
cdr3_aa: CASSLEPTSGGLSGELFF
d_call: TRBD2
v_call: TRBV5-1
clone_size: -
j_call: TRBJ2-2

cdr3_nt: TGTGCCAGCAGTTTGGGACAGTCGACTTACACTGAAGCTTTCTTT
cdr3_aa: CASSLGQSTYTEAFF
d_call: TRBD1
v_call: TRBV6-6
clone_size: once
j_call: TRBJ1-1

cdr3_nt: TGTGCCAGTAGTCCGGGGGGGACAGACTACGAGCAGTACTTC
cdr3_aa: CASSPGGTDYEQYF
d_call: -
v_call: TRBV19
clone_size: -
j_call: TRBJ2-7

cdr3_nt: TGTGCCAGCAGCTTAAAGTTTAGGGGGCAGGGCACCGGGGAGCTGTTTTTT
cdr3_aa: CASSLKFRGQGTGELFF
d_call: TRBD1
v_call: TRBV7-2
clone_size: -
j_call: TRBJ2-2

cdr3_nt: TGTGCCAGCAGCTTGCTGGGACAGGGGTTACCCCTCCACTTT
cdr3_aa: CASSLLGQGLPLHF
d_call: TRBD1
v_call: TRBV5-6
clone_size: -
j_call: TRBJ1-6

cdr3_nt: TGTGCCAGCAGTGACGCCTCGGGGGGGTGGGAGACCCAGTACTTC
cdr3_aa: CASSDASGGWETQYF
d_call: TRBD2
v_call: TRBV6-9
clone_size: -
j_call: TRBJ2-5